The 29 T cell receptor beta chains presented below share a single source sample, sequenced in a study of blood T cell repertoires in COVID-19. Clones were sequenced by immunoSEQ multiplex PCR, and TCRdb holds only the in-frame ones, with some missing. Found here are some 190,000 clones, 82% of them singletons; the top ten hold 10% to 13%. The sequenced sample was peripheral blood. These receptors came from a woman of 80 years or more with active or convalescent COVID-19.

This clone was detected a few times. J is TRBJ1-6 and V is TRBV6-2 or TRBV6-3; D is undetermined. The CDR3 is 18 amino acids. Trimming stripped 5 bases from V and 8 bases from J, with 25 bases between. Germline values: CDR1 MNHEY, CDR2 SVGEGT. This chain's CDR3 is CASSPRSSWRAGDSPLHF. For the CDR3, the DNA is TGTGCCAGCAGTCCGAGGTCAAGTTGGAGGGCCGGGGATTCACCCCTCCACTTT.

The chain employs TRBV20-1 and TRBJ1-5; unclear D gene. CDR3 length equals 14 residues. Trimming left V 3 bases short and J 4 bases short, with 13 bases between. Germline V CDR1 and CDR2: DFQATT, SNEGSKA (reference sequence). The CDR3 nucleotides are TGCAGTGCTAGTTACATAACGGGTAATCAGCCCCAGCATTTT. It is translated as CSASYITGNQPQHF.

The DNA of the CDR3 is TGTGCCAGCATAACAGAAAACTATGGCTACACCTTC. Its protein is CASITENYGYTF. This chain connects TRBV25-1 to TRBJ1-2; D remains ambiguous. Germline V CDR1 and CDR2: MGHDK, SYGVNS. Deletions cut 7 bases from V and 2 bases from J, with 8 bases between. There are 12 residues in the CDR3.

The V gene is TRBV27, the J gene TRBJ2-7, with D perhaps TRBD1 (6 bases). Germline V CDR1 and CDR2: MNHEY, SMNVEV (reference sequence). V lost 5 bases, J lost 0 bases, and 11 bases lay in between. The CDR3 runs to 14 residues. CDR3 amino acids: CASSHRDTSYEQYF. CDR3 sequence (DNA): TGTGCCAGCAGTCACCGGGACACCTCCTACGAGCAGTACTTC.

The chain combines TRBV29-1 with TRBJ2-1; D is unresolved. Germline lookup yields CDR1 SQVTM and CDR2 ANQGSEA. The CDR3 runs to 15 residues. Between the trimmed V and J ends, which lost 0 bases and 6 bases, there was a span of 15 bases. The CDR3 DNA reads TGCAGCGTTGAAGATTACAGCCTGTATGGCAATGAGCAGTTCTTC. Its protein is CSVEDYSLYGNEQFF.

The rearrangement joins TRBV5-1 to TRBJ2-5; a possible D gene is TRBD1 (6 bases). The CDR3 runs to 15 residues. Germline V gives CDR1 SGHRS, CDR2 YFSETQ. V dropped 7 bases and J dropped 1 base, with 17 bases sitting between them. The CDR3 is CASGDPQGSQETQYF. Written as DNA, the CDR3 is TGCGCCAGCGGAGACCCACAGGGTAGCCAAGAGACCCAGTACTTC.

The gene calls are TRBV7-2 and TRBJ1-3; no definite D call. CDR3 length: 14 residues. Trimming left V 5 bases short and J 0 bases short, with 8 bases between. CDR1 is SGHTA and CDR2 is FQGNSA in the germline V gene. The CDR3 DNA is TGTGCCAGCAGCCTAGTCCGCTCTGGAAACACCATATATTTT. Translating gives CASSLVRSGNTIYF.

The genes are TRBV2 and TRBJ2-1; 8 nucleotides line up with TRBD2. Looked up from germline, CDR1 is SNHLY and CDR2 is FYNNEI. The CDR3 runs to 13 residues. Germline trimming cut 10 bases from V and 6 bases from J; bases unmatched to any gene: 8. CDR3 protein: CATAGVWRNEQFF. In DNA, the CDR3 is TGTGCCACAGCGGGAGTATGGCGCAATGAGCAGTTCTTC.

Only one count was recorded for this clone. This chain links TRBV5-1 with TRBJ1-5; 9 bases are shared with TRBD1. Germline CDR1 and CDR2: SGHRS and YFSETQ. The CDR3 extends over 15 amino acids. J gave up 4 bases and V 0 bases, and 2 bases lay outside the gene matches. CDR3 coding DNA: TGCGCCAGCAGCTTGGAAGGGACAGGGAATCAGCCCCAGCATTTT. This sequence encodes CASSLEGTGNQPQHF.

The chain employs TRBV28 and TRBJ1-6; 9 bases map to TRBD1. Germline lookup yields CDR1 MDHEN and CDR2 SYDVKM. V gave up 5 bases and J gave up 7 bases; unmatched junction bases: 6. The CDR3 is made up of 15 amino acids. CDR3 amino acids: CASSPRGTGNSPLHF. DNA of the CDR3: TGTGCCAGCAGTCCACGAGGGACAGGGAATTCACCCCTCCACTTT.

The chain employs TRBV2 and TRBJ2-7, with TRBD2 matching over 10 bases. The V segment lost 1 base and the J segment 6 bases; nucleotides outside the gene matches: 3. Germline V lookup: CDR1 SNHLY, CDR2 FYNNEI. The CDR3 spans 14 residues. The DNA of the CDR3 is TGTGCCAGCAGTGAAGTTCTAGCGGGAGTCGAGCAGTACTTC. It yields the protein CASSEVLAGVEQYF.

The chain links TRBV6-5 to TRBJ1-6; a weak D match, TRBD1 (5 bases). The CDR3 has 14 amino acids. The germline V gene has CDR1 MNHEY and CDR2 SVGAGI. V lost 5 bases to trimming and J lost 4 bases, with 9 bases between them. CDR3 in DNA: TGTGCCAGCAGTCCTGGACAATATAATTCACCCCTCCACTTT. This gives the protein CASSPGQYNSPLHF.

This sequence joins TRBV6-6 and TRBJ2-6; a possible D gene is TRBD2 (5 bases). This CDR3 comprises 15 residues. In germline, CDR1 is MNHNY, CDR2 SVGAGI (reference sequence). V was trimmed by 4 bases and J by 0 bases, leaving 7 bases between them. The CDR3 DNA sequence: TGTGCCAGCAGTTTGGCGGGCTCTGGGGCCAACGTCCTGACTTTC. This translates into CASSLAGSGANVLTF.

A remark on this clone: In the same sample, other DNA sequences code for this CDR3. This rearrangement joins TRBV4-1 to TRBJ2-1; 15 positions agree with TRBD2. This CDR3 is built from 15 residues. Germline lookup yields CDR1 MGHRA and CDR2 YSYEKL. Trimming at V came to 3 bases and at J to 7 bases, leaving 1 base not matched to a gene. As DNA, the CDR3 is TGCGCCAGCAGCCAGGGACTAGCGGGAGGAAATGAGCAGTTCTTC. Translated, it gives CASSQGLAGGNEQFF.

The CDR3 nucleotides are TGCAGCGTTGAAGACGCGGCTACTAACTATGGCTACACCTTC. It specifies CSVEDAATNYGYTF. This chain links TRBV29-1 with TRBJ1-2; D remains unclear. There are 14 residues in the CDR3. Trimming removed 0 bases at V and 0 bases at J, with 8 bases between. CDR1 SQVTM and CDR2 ANQGSEA come from the germline V gene.

The chain joins TRBV9 to TRBJ2-1, with D possibly matching TRBD2 (6 bases). CDR1 SGDLS and CDR2 YYNGEE come from the germline V gene. Trimming left V 3 bases short and J 4 bases short, with 11 bases between. The CDR3 totals 14 residues. Here the CDR3 reads CASSESGTYNEQFF. As DNA, the CDR3 is TGTGCCAGCAGCGAGTCAGGGACTTACAATGAGCAGTTCTTC.

The chain uses TRBV12-5 and TRBJ2-1; D is perhaps TRBD1 (5 bases). V was cut by 1 base and J by 7 bases, with 11 bases left in between. This CDR3 is 14 amino acids long. Germline V gene data show CDR1 as LGHNT and CDR2 as FRNRAP. The CDR3 DNA is TGTGCTAGTGGTTTGGCCCAGGGTGGGAATGAGCAGTTCTTC. Its protein is CASGLAQGGNEQFF.

A single count supports this clone. The chain employs TRBV24-1 and TRBJ2-1; possibly TRBD2 for D (6 bases). Per germline, CDR1 KGHDR and CDR2 SFDVKD. Trimming left V 3 bases short and J 0 bases short, with 8 bases between. This CDR3 is 15 amino acids long. The CDR3 region has the DNA TGTGCCACCAGTGATCCGGGACTCTCCTACAATGAGCAGTTCTTC. This codes for CATSDPGLSYNEQFF.

This chain uses TRBV19 with TRBJ1-5; 10 positions agree with TRBD1. The CDR3 runs to 16 residues. V was pared by 1 base and J by 4 bases, with 4 bases of the junction left unmatched. Germline CDR1 LNHDA, CDR2 SQIVND (reference sequence). The CDR3 protein is CASSIATDRGNQPQHF. The CDR3, as DNA: TGTGCCAGTAGTATAGCAACGGACAGGGGGAATCAGCCCCAGCATTTT. Looking up the rest from reference TRBV19 and TRBJ1-5 gives the full variable domain: DGGITQSPKYLFRKEGQNVTLSCEQNLNHDAMYWYRQDPGQGLRLIYYSQIVNDFQKGDIAEGYSVSREKKESFPLTVTSAQKNPTAFYLCASSIATDRGNQPQHFGDGTRLSIL.

The chain uses TRBV19 and TRBJ1-2, with D uncertain. Germline V lookup: CDR1 LNHDA, CDR2 SQIVND (reference sequence). V lost 1 base and J 6 bases, leaving 12 bases between the germline ends. This CDR3 comprises 14 residues. As DNA, the CDR3 is TGTGCCAGTAGTATAGTGCGGACTCGGGATGGCTACACCTTC. Protein product: CASSIVRTRDGYTF.

This clone was recorded a few times. The V call is TRBV19, the J call TRBJ1-2; tentative D call: TRBD1 (5 bases). Germline V lookup: CDR1 LNHDA, CDR2 SQIVND (reference sequence). The length of the CDR3 is 14 residues. V was trimmed by 4 bases and J by 7 bases, leaving 16 bases between them. CDR3 sequence reads: CASSTRGRESGYTF. The DNA of the CDR3 is TGTGCCAGTAGTACTCGAGGCAGGGAATCTGGCTACACCTTC.

The V call is TRBV6-5, the J call TRBJ2-7; 7 nucleotides line up with TRBD1. The ends lost 7 bases at V and 4 bases at J; junction bases unmatched: 7. This CDR3 is built from 13 residues. Per the germline V gene, CDR1 is MNHEY and CDR2 is SVGAGI. The CDR3 DNA reads TGTGCCAGCACCCGGACAGGAGCTTACGAGCAGTACTTC. Its protein product is CASTRTGAYEQYF.

V and J are TRBV4-2 and TRBJ2-2; D is undetermined. CDR1 is LGHNA and CDR2 is YNFKEQ in the germline V gene. V was trimmed by 4 bases and J by 6 bases, leaving 18 bases between them. The CDR3 contains 16 residues. The CDR3 bases are TGTGCCAGCAGCCGAGCCCTGAGTCAGGATTCCGGGGAGCTGTTTTTT. This gives the protein CASSRALSQDSGELFF.

This chain connects TRBV5-1 to TRBJ2-7, with a weak D call TRBD2 (5 bases). This CDR3 has 14 residues. From germline, CDR1 is SGHRS and CDR2 YFSETQ. Trimming cost V 0 bases and J 0 bases, with 7 bases left between them. The chain's CDR3 is CASSLEAGSYEQYF. In nucleotides, the CDR3 is TGCGCCAGCAGCTTGGAGGCGGGCTCCTACGAGCAGTACTTC.

The chain couples TRBV5-5 to TRBJ2-7; 9 bases agree with TRBD1. The germline V gene has CDR1 SGHKS and CDR2 YYEKEE (reference sequence). The length of the CDR3 is 14 residues. V trimming: 4 bases; J trimming: 2 bases; junction bases outside the gene matches: 4. Here the CDR3 reads CASSRDRETYEQYF. For the CDR3, the DNA is TGTGCCAGCAGCCGGGACAGGGAGACCTACGAGCAGTACTTC.

The chain carries TRBV30 and TRBJ1-2; tentative D call: TRBD1 (6 bases). Trimming removed 3 bases at V and 7 bases at J, with 15 bases between. The germline CDR1 and CDR2 sequences are GTSNPN and SVGIG (reference sequence). This CDR3 contains 13 residues. The CDR3 sequence: CAWSSRDIGGYTF. CDR3 nucleotide sequence: TGTGCCTGGAGCTCTCGGGACATCGGTGGCTACACCTTC.

This chain uses TRBV5-1 with TRBJ1-1; D not resolved. Germline lookup yields CDR1 SGHRS and CDR2 YFSETQ. This CDR3 spans 14 amino acids. V lost 2 bases, J lost 0 bases, and 8 bases lay in between. The CDR3 protein is CASSLDIMNTEAFF. CDR3 coding DNA: TGCGCCAGCAGCTTAGACATCATGAACACTGAAGCTTTCTTT.

This clone was detected only once. V usage is TRBV19 and J usage is TRBJ2-1; 7 bases are a match to TRBD1. V was clipped by 3 bases and J by 6 bases; unmatched bases: 11. Germline values: CDR1 LNHDA, CDR2 SQIVND (reference sequence). The CDR3 has 16 residues. In DNA, the CDR3 is TGTGCCAGTAGTATGCAGGGGGTTGGACCCGGCAATGAGCAGTTCTTC. It encodes CASSMQGVGPGNEQFF.

This clone came up a few times. The V and J genes are TRBV2 and TRBJ2-7, with D perhaps TRBD2 (6 bases). This CDR3 region has 13 residues. Germline V gives CDR1 SNHLY, CDR2 FYNNEI. V lost 6 bases, J lost 9 bases, and 18 bases lay in between. The CDR3 here is CASRGVEGSGQYF. Here the CDR3 DNA reads TGTGCCAGCAGGGGAGTGGAGGGGTCAGGGCAGTACTTC. The entire variable domain, with the rest obtained from reference TRBV2 and TRBJ2-7, is as follows: EPEVTQTPSHQVTQMGQEVILRCVPISNHLYFYWYRQILGQKVEFLVSFYNNEISEKSEIFDDQFSVERPDGSNFTLKIRSTKLEDSAMYFCASRGVEGSGQYFGPGTRLTVT.